Presented here are 18 T cell receptor beta chains from one specimen sequenced in a study of control samples from healthy donors and cancer patients. The repertoire was sequenced with immunoSEQ multiplex PCR; TCRdb's copy has only in-frame clones and lacks some. The repertoire includes tens of thousands of clones, 70% to 90% of them detected once, and approximately 50% sits in the top ten. Sequencing was performed on blood. The source is a man in his sixties in good health.

The chain has TRBV19 and TRBJ2-4, with 8 bases matching TRBD2. CDR1 is LNHDA and CDR2 is SQIVND in the germline V gene (reference sequence). The CDR3 runs to 15 residues. The V segment lost 3 bases and the J segment 6 bases; nucleotides outside the gene matches: 7. DNA of the CDR3: TGTGCCAGTAGTATCCGGGGGGGGCTCGGAAACATTCAGTACTTC. It encodes CASSIRGGLGNIQYF.

The chain carries TRBV21-1 and TRBJ2-5; the D call TRBD2 from the table was never checked on the DNA. TRBV21-1 is deemed a pseudogene. The CDR3 spans 15 residues. Written as DNA, the CDR3 is TGTGCCAGCCTGCGGACTAGCGGACCTGTAAAGACCCAGTACTTC. The encoded protein is CASLRTSGPVKTQYF.

The gene calls are TRBV19 and TRBJ1-1, with D unresolved. The CDR3 totals 14 residues. Trimming stripped 3 bases from V and 0 bases from J, with 8 bases between. From germline, CDR1 is LNHDA and CDR2 SQIVND (reference sequence). Here the CDR3 DNA reads TGTGCCAGTAGTATCGGGGTGGTGAACACTGAAGCTTTCTTT. Translation: CASSIGVVNTEAFF.

This clone was seen a single time. This sequence joins TRBV29-1 and TRBJ1-2; D unclear. Germline V CDR1 and CDR2: SQVTM, ANQGSEA. The CDR3 has 11 amino acids. Trimming removed 5 bases at V and 1 base at J, with 5 bases between. In DNA, the CDR3 is TGCAGCGTTCAATTTAACTATGGCTACACCTTC. Translated: CSVQFNYGYTF.

This chain joins TRBV11-2 and TRBJ1-6; possible D gene TRBD1, 5 bases. CDR1 is SGHAT, CDR2 FQNNGV, per germline. The V gene lost 3 bases and the J gene lost 9 bases, with 12 bases spanning the gap. This CDR3 has 14 residues. DNA for the CDR3: TGTGCCAGCAGCTTGGGGGAATGGGCTTCACCCCTCCACTTT. Protein: CASSLGEWASPLHF.

This sequence joins TRBV18 and TRBJ1-4, with D possibly being TRBD1 (5 bases). Per the germline V gene, CDR1 is KGHSH and CDR2 is LQKENI. Between the trimmed V and J ends, which lost 1 base and 8 bases, there was a span of 17 bases. The CDR3 has 16 amino acids. CDR3 protein: CASSPLAGHQGEKLFF. For the CDR3, the DNA is TGTGCCAGCTCACCACTTGCTGGACACCAAGGGGAAAAACTGTTTTTT.

The DNA of the CDR3 is TGTGCCAGCTCACCTGGGACACCTAATGAGCAGTTCTTC. This encodes CASSPGTPNEQFF. This chain joins TRBV18 and TRBJ2-1, with D perhaps matching TRBD1 (6 bases). V was clipped by 3 bases and J by 7 bases, with 10 bases between them. The CDR3 totals 13 residues. Germline loops: CDR1 KGHSH, CDR2 LQKENI.

This chain connects TRBV7-2 to TRBJ1-1; D is undetermined. Trimming stripped 1 base from V and 8 bases from J, with 11 bases between. The CDR3 runs to 13 residues. Germline V CDR1 and CDR2: SGHTA, FQGNSA. The CDR3 bases are TGTGCCAGCAGCTTAGTGGCCAGGAGAGAAGCTTTCTTT. Protein: CASSLVARREAFF.

This clone was found a few times. This rearrangement joins TRBV5-8 to TRBJ1-1; D remains unclear. Germline-derived CDR1 and CDR2 are SGHTS and YDEGEE. CDR3 length: 15 amino acids. Trimming shortened V by 4 bases and J by 6 bases, and 19 bases separated the two germline ends. This CDR3 reads CASSGRLPRSSEAFF. CDR3 nucleotide sequence: TGTGCCAGCAGCGGGAGACTCCCTCGGAGCTCTGAAGCTTTCTTT.

The CDR3 here is CASSLYAGGRIGTEAFF. The CDR3 nucleotides read TGTGCCAGCAGTTTATATGCGGGGGGAAGAATAGGGACTGAAGCTTTCTTT. This sequence joins TRBV27 and TRBJ1-1; the D gene is possibly TRBD1 (5 bases). The CDR3 has 17 amino acids. V dropped 1 base and J dropped 5 bases, with 20 bases sitting between them. Germline values: CDR1 MNHEY, CDR2 SMNVEV (reference sequence).

V is TRBV30 and J is TRBJ1-2; D might be TRBD1 (5 bases). CDR1 is GTSNPN, CDR2 SVGIG, per germline (reference sequence). Trimming cost V 1 base and J 3 bases, with 12 bases left between them. The CDR3 contains 14 residues. CDR3 DNA sequence: TGTGCCTGGAGTGCTATGGGGGTGGACTATGGCTACACCTTC. It yields the protein CAWSAMGVDYGYTF.

The chain employs TRBV27 and TRBJ1-5, with 8 nucleotides matching TRBD1. The junction had 5 bases not matched to a gene; V was cut back by 3 bases and J by 4 bases. The CDR3 contains 15 residues. CDR1 MNHEY and CDR2 SMNVEV come from the germline V gene (reference sequence). CDR3 region: CASSFLGQGNQPQHF. CDR3 coding DNA: TGTGCCAGCAGTTTCCTCGGACAGGGTAATCAGCCCCAGCATTTT.

The chain is built from TRBV5-4 and TRBJ1-4, with 7 bases matching TRBD1. The CDR3 has 14 amino acids. J gave up 5 bases and V 4 bases, and 5 bases lay outside the gene matches. Per germline, CDR1 SGHNT and CDR2 YYREEE (reference sequence). This CDR3 is CASSRDSANEKLFF. DNA of the CDR3: TGTGCCAGCAGCCGGGACAGCGCGAATGAAAAACTGTTTTTT.

J is TRBJ2-3 and V is TRBV4-2, with a possible D match to TRBD2 (6 bases). V lost 0 bases and J 0 bases, leaving 10 bases between the germline ends. The CDR3 extends over 16 amino acids. Germline CDR1 and CDR2: LGHNA and YNFKEQ. The CDR3: CASSQEVAASTDTQYF. The CDR3 nucleotides are TGTGCCAGCAGCCAAGAAGTAGCGGCTAGCACAGATACGCAGTATTTT.

This chain joins TRBV28 and TRBJ1-5; 7 nucleotides match TRBD1. The CDR3 is 14 amino acids. The germline CDR1 and CDR2 sequences are MDHEN and SYDVKM. After removal of 4 bases from V and 9 bases from J, the junction contained 9 bases not matched to a gene. CDR3 in DNA: TGTGCCAGCAGTTCCCTACAGGGGAGGCGGCCCCAGCATTTT. It yields the protein CASSSLQGRRPQHF. The whole variable domain, remainder taken from reference TRBV28 and TRBJ1-5, is DVKVTQSSRYLVKRTGEKVFLECVQDMDHENMFWYRQDPGLGLRLIYFSYDVKMKEKGDIPEGYSVSREKKERFSLILESASTNQTSMYLCASSSLQGRRPQHFGDGTRLSIL.

The rearrangement links TRBV6-6 to TRBJ1-5; the D is unclear. The CDR3 length is 15 residues. Trimming cost V 7 bases and J 0 bases, with 13 bases left between them. Germline V lookup: CDR1 MNHNY, CDR2 SVGAGI (reference sequence). The CDR3: CASMVRPYSNQPQHF. The CDR3 nucleotides read TGTGCCAGCATGGTCAGGCCTTATAGCAATCAGCCCCAGCATTTT.

V usage is TRBV5-6 and J usage is TRBJ2-2; D is perhaps TRBD1 (5 bases). This CDR3 has 13 amino acids. Germline lookup yields CDR1 SGHDT and CDR2 YYEEEE. V was clipped by 4 bases and J by 5 bases, with 9 bases between them. The CDR3 DNA sequence: TGTGCCAGCAGCCAGGGTAGGACCGGGGAGCTGTTTTTT. Amino acid sequence: CASSQGRTGELFF.

This clone appeared a single time. V and J are TRBV5-1 and TRBJ1-2; TRBD1 matches at 9 bases. Germline-derived CDR1 and CDR2 are SGHRS and YFSETQ. The CDR3 length is 17 residues. J gave up 8 bases and V 5 bases, and 19 bases lay outside the gene matches. This CDR3 is CASSVTSGTGLAGGYTF. CDR3 DNA sequence: TGCGCCAGCAGTGTTACTTCCGGGACAGGGCTCGCGGGAGGCTACACCTTC.